This is a list of T cell receptor beta chains from one sample in a study of blood T cell repertoires in COVID-19. Measured with immunoSEQ multiplex PCR; TCRdb has only the in-frame clones, and not every one. The sample contains about 19,000 clones, roughly nine tenths of which appear only once. The material sequenced was peripheral blood. The receptors shown here come from a human donor in a cohort sampled during active COVID-19. CDR3s include the opening cysteine and the closing phenylalanine or tryptophan. Each record gives: CDR3 DNA, CDR3 protein, D gene, J gene, V gene, clone size. A D gene is named only where the DNA matches it firmly. Clone size, where shown, is once, few, many, or a class for clones that have expanded.

CDR3 DNA: TGTGCCAGCAGTTTCAACAGAGTGAACACTGAAGCTTTCTTT
CDR3 protein: CASSFNRVNTEAFF
D gene: NA
J gene: TRBJ1-1
V gene: TRBV27
clone size: NA

CDR3 DNA: TGTGCCACCTCGGACGGAAGGACTAGCGGTTACGAGCAGTACTTC
CDR3 protein: CATSDGRTSGYEQYF
D gene: TRBD2
J gene: TRBJ2-7
V gene: TRBV15
clone size: once

CDR3 DNA: TGTGCCAGCAGCCCCGAGCGGGAGGGATTCAATGAGCAGTTCTTC
CDR3 protein: CASSPEREGFNEQFF
D gene: TRBD2
J gene: TRBJ2-1
V gene: TRBV6-5
clone size: NA

CDR3 DNA: TGTGCCAGCAGGAAAGGACTAGCGGAGTCAAATGAGCAGTTCTTC
CDR3 protein: CASRKGLAESNEQFF
D gene: TRBD2
J gene: TRBJ2-1
V gene: TRBV2
clone size: NA

CDR3 DNA: TGTGCCAGCACCCCACTCCCCGGGGTTCTCTATGGCTACACCTTC
CDR3 protein: CASTPLPGVLYGYTF
D gene: NA
J gene: TRBJ1-2
V gene: TRBV28
clone size: NA

CDR3 DNA: TGCAGTGCTACAGGGTACGAGCAGTACTTC
CDR3 protein: CSATGYEQYF
D gene: NA
J gene: TRBJ2-7
V gene: TRBV20-1
clone size: NA

CDR3 DNA: TGTGCCAGCAGCTTAGAAGCCAGGGGGTCTGAAGCTTTCTTT
CDR3 protein: CASSLEARGSEAFF
D gene: TRBD1
J gene: TRBJ1-1
V gene: TRBV7-9
clone size: few

CDR3 DNA: TGTGCCACCAGCAGACCTGGACTAGCGGGTAATGAGCAGTTCTTC
CDR3 protein: CATSRPGLAGNEQFF
D gene: TRBD2
J gene: TRBJ2-1
V gene: TRBV15
clone size: NA

CDR3 DNA: TGTGCCAGCAGCCAAGATCCTACTAGCACAGATACGCAGTATTTT
CDR3 protein: CASSQDPTSTDTQYF
D gene: NA
J gene: TRBJ2-3
V gene: TRBV3-1/TRBV3-2
clone size: NA

CDR3 DNA: TGTGCCACCAGCAGTGACGATCCCCGGGACAGGGTAGTGGAGACCCAGTACTTC
CDR3 protein: CATSSDDPRDRVVETQYF
D gene: TRBD1
J gene: TRBJ2-5
V gene: TRBV15
clone size: NA

CDR3 DNA: TGTGCCAGCAGCTTAAACGGTGGGGCGGGAGGAATAGATACGCAGTATTTT
CDR3 protein: CASSLNGGAGGIDTQYF
D gene: TRBD2
J gene: TRBJ2-3
V gene: TRBV7-6
clone size: NA

CDR3 DNA: TGTGCCAGCAGTTTTCAGGGCCAGGGTGGCGGCTACACCTTC
CDR3 protein: CASSFQGQGGGYTF
D gene: NA
J gene: TRBJ1-2
V gene: TRBV28
clone size: NA

CDR3 DNA: TGTGCTAGCGGGGGAACTAATGAAAAACTGTTTTTT
CDR3 protein: CASGGTNEKLFF
D gene: NA
J gene: TRBJ1-4
V gene: TRBV19
clone size: once

CDR3 DNA: TGTGCCAGCAGCCCCGAGGGAGGGGATCGCGGTGGCTACACCTTC
CDR3 protein: CASSPEGGDRGGYTF
D gene: NA
J gene: TRBJ1-2
V gene: TRBV6-2/TRBV6-3
clone size: NA

CDR3 DNA: TGTGCCAGCAGCAGCTCCGGGACAGGGGATCAGCCCCAGCATTTT
CDR3 protein: CASSSSGTGDQPQHF
D gene: TRBD1
J gene: TRBJ1-5
V gene: TRBV9
clone size: NA

CDR3 DNA: TGTGCCAGCAGCCCCTCGGACAGGCCCTACGAGCAGTACTTC
CDR3 protein: CASSPSDRPYEQYF
D gene: TRBD1
J gene: TRBJ2-7
V gene: TRBV3-1/TRBV3-2
clone size: NA

CDR3 DNA: TGTGCCAGCAGTTACTCGAGCGGCTACTATGGCTACACCTTC
CDR3 protein: CASSYSSGYYGYTF
D gene: NA
J gene: TRBJ1-2
V gene: TRBV6-5
clone size: NA

CDR3 DNA: TGTGCCAGCAGCGGCAGCCGGGACAAGAATTCACCCCTCCACTTT
CDR3 protein: CASSGSRDKNSPLHF
D gene: NA
J gene: TRBJ1-6
V gene: TRBV7-9
clone size: NA

CDR3 DNA: TGTGCCAGCAGCTTAGGAGACAGCTACGAGCAGTACTTC
CDR3 protein: CASSLGDSYEQYF
D gene: NA
J gene: TRBJ2-7
V gene: TRBV7-6
clone size: NA

CDR3 DNA: TGCGCCAGTACCGGACAGGTCTTAGCTAACTATGGCTACACCTTC
CDR3 protein: CASTGQVLANYGYTF
D gene: TRBD1
J gene: TRBJ1-2
V gene: TRBV4-1
clone size: NA

CDR3 DNA: TGTGCCACCAGCAGAGTACAGACAGTCCAAGAGACCCAGTACTTC
CDR3 protein: CATSRVQTVQETQYF
D gene: NA
J gene: TRBJ2-5
V gene: TRBV15
clone size: once

CDR3 DNA: TGTGCCAGCCGACTCGGTCTAGCGACCTACAATGAGCAGTTCTTC
CDR3 protein: CASRLGLATYNEQFF
D gene: NA
J gene: TRBJ2-1
V gene: TRBV7-2
clone size: NA

CDR3 DNA: TGTGCCAGTAGTATAGAGGGGCTGTCCTACAATGAGCAGTTCTTC
CDR3 protein: CASSIEGLSYNEQFF
D gene: NA
J gene: TRBJ2-1
V gene: TRBV19
clone size: NA

CDR3 DNA: TGTGCCAGCAGTAACCGCGACAGGGGGCGAGATCAGCCCCAGCATTTT
CDR3 protein: CASSNRDRGRDQPQHF
D gene: TRBD1
J gene: TRBJ1-5
V gene: TRBV6-6
clone size: few

CDR3 DNA: TGTGCCAGTAGTATCACACGACAGGGGGCTAATGGCTACACCTTC
CDR3 protein: CASSITRQGANGYTF
D gene: TRBD1
J gene: TRBJ1-2
V gene: TRBV19
clone size: NA

CDR3 DNA: TGTGCCAGCAGTTTCGTCTACCAGCAGCGGGGCTCCTACGAGCAGTACTTC
CDR3 protein: CASSFVYQQRGSYEQYF
D gene: TRBD2
J gene: TRBJ2-7
V gene: TRBV28
clone size: NA

CDR3 DNA: TGTGCCAGCAGCTTATCTGCGATGGGAGGCTATGGCTACACCTTC
CDR3 protein: CASSLSAMGGYGYTF
D gene: NA
J gene: TRBJ1-2
V gene: TRBV7-9
clone size: NA

CDR3 DNA: TGTGCCAGCACGGGGCAGGGGGACACTGAAGCTTTCTTT
CDR3 protein: CASTGQGDTEAFF
D gene: TRBD1
J gene: TRBJ1-1
V gene: TRBV6-6
clone size: NA

CDR3 DNA: TGTGCCAGCAGTTCAGACAGGGGATATGGCTACACCTTC
CDR3 protein: CASSSDRGYGYTF
D gene: TRBD1
J gene: TRBJ1-2
V gene: TRBV6-6
clone size: once